This record covers a single T cell receptor beta chain. Its antigen remains unknown. CD4+CD25+CD127- Tregs, CD4+CD25- non-Tregs, CD4 and CD8 cells were sorted. This record belongs to a study of Tregs in tolerant kidney transplant recipients. Study-wide results and limits: Few patients were studied, so findings need validation in larger groups. In tolerant patients, donor-specific Tregs outgrew total Tregs, suggesting antigen-driven expansion. This study did not directly address biological reproducibility.

This CDR3 region has 15 residues. Trimming removed 4 bases at V and 4 bases at J, with 20 bases between. From germline, CDR1 is SQVTM and CDR2 ANQGSEA. TCRdb's table, derived via immunoSEQ multiplex PCR, lists solely in-frame clones and lacks some. The sample has 75,000 to 85,000 clones, under 95% seen once. Sample: Tregs from blood, taken before the transplant. The receptor comes from a human donor who received a combined kidney and bone marrow transplant. The chain has TRBV29-1 and TRBJ2-7, with TRBD1 as a possible D gene (6 bases). This CDR3 is CSVADGQLNRYEQYF. The CDR3 nucleotides read TGCAGCGTTGCGGATGGACAGCTAAATAGGTACGAGCAGTACTTC.